These 18 T cell receptor beta chains were all obtained from the same sample, sequenced in a study of blood T cell repertoires in COVID-19. Sequencing was performed with immunoSEQ multiplex PCR; in TCRdb, only in-frame clones are kept and a portion is missing. Of 140,000 or so clones listed, around nine tenths are singletons. Sequencing was carried out using peripheral blood. All receptors come from a man aged 60-69 years with active or convalescent COVID-19.

This clone was picked up many times. The chain carries TRBV11-2 and TRBJ1-2; weak D call: TRBD1 (5 bases). V shed 2 bases and J shed 2 bases, with 12 bases lying between them. In germline, CDR1 is SGHAT, CDR2 FQNNGV. The CDR3 runs 15 residues. In DNA, the CDR3 is TGTGCCAGCAGCTTAAGGCAGGGATGGAACTATGGCTACACCTTC. Translating it yields CASSLRQGWNYGYTF.

The chain combines TRBV3-1 (or the pseudogene TRBV3-2) with TRBJ2-2; the D is unclear. This CDR3 contains 13 residues. Between the trimmed V and J ends, which lost 4 bases and 1 base, there was a span of 4 bases. Germline CDR1 reads LGHDT; CDR2 reads YNNKEL (reference sequence). This chain's CDR3 is CASSPGNTGELFF. In nucleotides, the CDR3 is TGTGCCAGCAGCCCAGGGAACACCGGGGAGCTGTTTTTT.

The table lists this clone with a count of one. V usage is TRBV18 and J usage is TRBJ1-4; weak D call: TRBD1 (6 bases). Germline CDR1 and CDR2: KGHSH and LQKENI. There are 13 residues in the CDR3. Deletions cut 6 bases from V and 4 bases from J, with 9 bases between. The CDR3 here is CASSDSSNEKLFF. CDR3 nucleotides: TGTGCCAGCTCGGACAGTAGTAATGAAAAACTGTTTTTT. Drawing the rest from reference TRBV18 and TRBJ1-4, the complete variable domain is NAGVMQNPRHLVRRRGQEARLRCSPMKGHSHVYWYRQLPEEGLKFMVYLQKENIIDESGMPKERFSAEFPKEGPSILRIQQVVRGDSAAYFCASSDSSNEKLFFGSGTQLSVL.

The chain has TRBV7-9 and TRBJ1-6, with D possibly matching TRBD1 (6 bases). Germline V CDR1 and CDR2: SEHNR, FQNEAQ (reference sequence). There are 15 residues in the CDR3. The V end was cut by 4 bases, the J end by 5 bases, with 12 bases between. Here the CDR3 DNA reads TGTGCCAGCAGCTCCTCGACAGGTGATAATTCACCCCTCCACTTT. Translation: CASSSSTGDNSPLHF.

The chain is built from TRBV19 and TRBJ2-6, with 10 bases lining up with TRBD1. Looked up from germline, CDR1 is LNHDA and CDR2 is SQIVND (reference sequence). Losses at the gene ends were 5 bases for V and 3 bases for J; bases not matched to a gene: 7. This CDR3 contains 17 residues. CDR3 residues: CASSLRQGANGANVLTF. CDR3 nucleotides: TGTGCCAGTAGTCTCAGACAGGGGGCGAATGGGGCCAACGTCCTGACTTTC.

The chain has TRBV19 and TRBJ2-7, with 7 bases matching TRBD1. V shed 1 base and J 3 bases; nucleotides not matched to a gene: 3. Germline CDR1 is LNHDA and CDR2 is SQIVND (reference sequence). This CDR3 region has 14 residues. The CDR3 reads CASSIGQGVYEQYF. CDR3 coding DNA: TGTGCCAGTAGTATAGGACAGGGAGTCTACGAGCAGTACTTC. Using reference TRBV19 and TRBJ2-7 for the parts outside the CDR3, the full variable domain is DGGITQSPKYLFRKEGQNVTLSCEQNLNHDAMYWYRQDPGQGLRLIYYSQIVNDFQKGDIAEGYSVSREKKESFPLTVTSAQKNPTAFYLCASSIGQGVYEQYFGPGTRLTVT.

The chain's CDR3 is CASSYRTGVYYGYTF. The CDR3 coding sequence is TGTGCCAGCAGTTACCGGACAGGGGTATACTATGGCTACACCTTC. The V gene is TRBV6-5, the J gene TRBJ1-2; 9 bases are shared with TRBD1. The CDR3 contains 15 residues. CDR1 and CDR2 from the germline V gene are MNHEY and SVGAGI. Unmatched junction bases numbered 4, after V lost 2 bases and J lost 3 bases.

J is TRBJ2-7 and V is TRBV5-8; D is possibly TRBD1 (5 bases). This CDR3 is 15 amino acids long. The V end was cut by 1 base, the J end by 4 bases, with 15 bases between. Germline V lookup: CDR1 SGHTS, CDR2 YDEGEE. As DNA, the CDR3 is TGTGCCAGCAGCTTGCGGCTCGGGCAGGGTTACGAGCAGTACTTC. This codes for CASSLRLGQGYEQYF.

V usage is TRBV14 and J usage is TRBJ1-3; 10 nucleotides align to TRBD1. This CDR3 spans 16 amino acids. Germline CDR1 reads SGHDN; CDR2 reads FVKESK. Germline trimming cut 4 bases from V and 1 base from J; bases unmatched to any gene: 4. This CDR3 is CASSRDRGRSGNTIYF. CDR3 sequence (DNA): TGTGCCAGCAGCCGGGACAGGGGCAGATCTGGAAACACCATATATTTT.

This chain joins TRBV19 and TRBJ2-2; weak D call: TRBD2 (6 bases). The CDR3 runs 15 residues. Per the germline V gene, CDR1 is LNHDA and CDR2 is SQIVND (reference sequence). V was shortened by 3 bases and J by 4 bases, with 12 bases between the two germline ends. CDR3 amino acids: CASSISRRGTGELFF. The CDR3 region has the DNA TGTGCCAGTAGTATTAGTAGGAGGGGCACCGGGGAGCTGTTTTTT. Based on the CDR3 plus reference TRBV19 and TRBJ2-2, the full variable domain is DGGITQSPKYLFRKEGQNVTLSCEQNLNHDAMYWYRQDPGQGLRLIYYSQIVNDFQKGDIAEGYSVSREKKESFPLTVTSAQKNPTAFYLCASSISRRGTGELFFGEGSRLTVL.

This clone was counted only a few times. J is TRBJ2-5 and V is TRBV14; D might be TRBD2 (5 bases). The germline CDR1 and CDR2 sequences are SGHDN and FVKESK. The CDR3 extends over 15 amino acids. The V gene lost 4 bases and the J gene lost 2 bases, with 14 bases spanning the gap. The CDR3 sequence is CASSRALGLQETQYF. The CDR3 DNA sequence: TGTGCCAGCAGCCGAGCCTTAGGACTGCAAGAGACCCAGTACTTC. The full variable domain, in which reference TRBV14 and TRBJ2-5 provide the parts outside the CDR3, is EAGVTQFPSHSVIEKGQTVTLRCDPISGHDNLYWYRRVMGKEIKFLLHFVKESKQDESGMPNNRFLAERTGGTYSTLKVQPAELEDSGVYFCASSRALGLQETQYFGPGTRLLVL.

The chain employs TRBV5-5 and TRBJ2-7; D possibly corresponds to TRBD1 (5 bases). Germline V gene sequence: CDR1 SGHKS, CDR2 YYEKEE (reference sequence). This CDR3 region has 14 residues. Between the trimmed V and J ends, which lost 0 bases and 4 bases, there was a span of 11 bases. This CDR3 reads CASSLVRGSYEQYF. DNA for the CDR3: TGTGCCAGCAGCTTGGTTAGGGGATCATACGAGCAGTACTTC.

The chain combines TRBV2 with TRBJ1-1; no reliable D call. Germline V gives CDR1 SNHLY, CDR2 FYNNEI. V shed 7 bases and J shed 0 bases, with 15 bases lying between them. This CDR3 has 15 residues. The CDR3 spells CASKGPGGMNTEAFF. Here the CDR3 DNA reads TGTGCCAGCAAAGGCCCCGGCGGAATGAACACTGAAGCTTTCTTT.

The chain recombines TRBV7-3 with TRBJ2-7; the D gene is possibly TRBD2 (6 bases). V was trimmed by 2 bases and J by 0 bases, leaving 11 bases between them. Germline loops: CDR1 SGHTA, CDR2 FQGTGA. This CDR3 region has 15 residues. The CDR3 nucleotides are TGTGCCAGCAGCTTACAAGCGGGCGCCTCCTACGAGCAGTACTTC. It codes for CASSLQAGASYEQYF. Full variable domain (missing parts from reference TRBV7-3 and TRBJ2-7): GAGVSQTPSNKVTEKGKYVELRCDPISGHTALYWYRQSLGQGPEFLIYFQGTGAADDSGLPNDRFFAVRPEGSVSTLKIQRTERGDSAVYLCASSLQAGASYEQYFGPGTRLTVT.

The chain uses TRBV9 and TRBJ1-1; no reliable D call. The germline V and J ends were trimmed by 2 bases and 7 bases, with 12 bases remaining between them. The germline V gene has CDR1 SGDLS and CDR2 YYNGEE. The CDR3 extends over 13 amino acids. The CDR3 DNA sequence: TGTGCCAGCAGCGTCAAAGCGGGTGTTGAAGCTTTCTTT. Translating gives CASSVKAGVEAFF.

This chain links TRBV28 with TRBJ1-2; 8 nucleotides match TRBD1. The germline V gene encodes CDR1 MDHEN and CDR2 SYDVKM. J lost 4 bases, V lost 4 bases, and 2 bases had no gene match. This CDR3 region has 13 residues. The CDR3 sequence: CASSYGTGYGYTF. The CDR3 region has the DNA TGTGCCAGCAGTTACGGGACAGGCTATGGCTACACCTTC.

The chain combines TRBV28 with TRBJ2-7, with D possibly TRBD2 on 6 matching bases. Germline CDR1 MDHEN, CDR2 SYDVKM. The CDR3 extends over 14 amino acids. Trimming cost V 6 bases and J 5 bases, with 17 bases left between them. The CDR3 DNA sequence: TGTGCCAGCAGCCTCGGAACTAGCACCCACGAGCAGTACTTC. Translated, it gives CASSLGTSTHEQYF.

This chain connects TRBV5-1 to TRBJ1-4; no firm D call. V lost 0 bases, J lost 8 bases, and 17 bases lay in between. Germline CDR1 SGHRS, CDR2 YFSETQ. The CDR3 has 16 amino acids. In DNA form, the CDR3 reads TGCGCCAGCAGCTTGGGCCTCGGGGAGGTAGGCGAAAAACTGTTTTTT. Its translation: CASSLGLGEVGEKLFF.